This TCR beta chain emerged from a study of blood T cells in healthy people across ages. This clonotype was observed a handful of times. Antigen unknown. Germline CDR1 and CDR2: SGHTA and FQGNSA. V lost 3 bases and J lost 0, with 8 bases in between. The CDR3 extends over 15 amino acids. Alongside a J-beta primer mix, a sample-barcoded 5' primer served in a second PCR lasting roughly 7 to 11 cycles. A template-switch adaptor containing 12 random nucleotides labeled each cDNA molecule. TCRdb re-derived calls from the 5' RACE reads in MiXCR, one entry per CDR3 protein. The data contain 1.5 million or so distinct CDR3 sequences, around 40% of them seen just once; the ten biggest clones take up under 5%. Aged roughly 6 to 100, donors were systemically healthy Caucasians from Russia. Study-wide results and caveats: Calculation of diversity from one million T cells yielded estimates considered to be underestimates. Measured against age, TCR beta diversity per million T cells decreased in a roughly linear manner.

The chain uses TRBV7-2 and TRBJ1-4, with unresolved D. Sequencing was done on a sample of blood. The clonotype comes from a woman under 30 in good health. The DNA for the CDR3 is TGTGCCAGCAGCTTTCACGGTACAACTAATGAAAAACTGTTTTTT. Translated, it gives CASSFHGTTNEKLFF.